This TCR beta chain appears in the sequencing data of a study of Tregs in tolerant kidney transplant recipients. Study results and limitations: For some patients, primers changed over time, blocking nucleotide-level comparison. The most relevant donor-specific Treg TCRbeta repertoire apparently came from expansion with activated donor B cells.

The nonmyeloablative bone marrow transplants came from related graft donors, with transient mixed chimerism. CD4+CD25+CD127- Tregs, CD4+CD25- non-Tregs, CD4 and CD8 cells were sorted. This table comes from immunoSEQ multiplex PCR, and its TCRdb copy is limited to in-frame clones, with some not included. The sample has nearly 50,000 clones, about nine tenths seen once. For this clone: No antigen is known for it.

This clonotype was obtained from a human patient who received a combined kidney and bone marrow transplant. Some T cells here may be from the graft donor. Sequenced here: CD8+ T cells from blood (PBMCs), sampled 12 months after the transplant.

CDR3 sequence: CASSQDLPGASNQPQHF. CDR3 nucleotides: TGCGCCAGCAGCCAAGATCTTCCAGGGGCTAGCAATCAGCCCCAGCATTTT. V is TRBV4-3 and J is TRBJ1-5, with a possible D match to TRBD1 (6 bases). V was pared by 0 bases and J by 0 bases, with 12 bases between. The CDR3 sequence is 17 residues long. In germline, CDR1 is LGHNA, CDR2 YSLEER.